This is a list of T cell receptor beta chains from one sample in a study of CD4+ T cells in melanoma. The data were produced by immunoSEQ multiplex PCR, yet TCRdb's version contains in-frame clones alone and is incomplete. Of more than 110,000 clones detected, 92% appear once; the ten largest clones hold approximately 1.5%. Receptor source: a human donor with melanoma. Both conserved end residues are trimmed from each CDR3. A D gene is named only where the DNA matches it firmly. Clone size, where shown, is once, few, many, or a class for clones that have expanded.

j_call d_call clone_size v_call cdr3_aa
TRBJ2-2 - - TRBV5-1 ASSLALNTGELF
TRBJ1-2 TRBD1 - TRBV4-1 ASSLYGTGGGDGYT
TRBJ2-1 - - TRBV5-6 ASSFDYNEQF
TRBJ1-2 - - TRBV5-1 ASSLGLYGYT
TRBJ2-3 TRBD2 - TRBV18 ASSPPGLNRDTQY
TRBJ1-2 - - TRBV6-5 ASRIPATYGYT
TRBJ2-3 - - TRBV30 AWSLRGDTQY
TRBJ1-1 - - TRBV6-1 ASSDKGAGNTEAF
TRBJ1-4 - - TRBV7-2 ASSRGATNEKLF
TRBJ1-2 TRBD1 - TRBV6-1 ASSDPVGQDRRHT
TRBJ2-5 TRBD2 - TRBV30 AWSPGGGFETQY
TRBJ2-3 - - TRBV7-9 ASSTWGTDTQY
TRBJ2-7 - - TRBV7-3 ASSLTSLHEQY
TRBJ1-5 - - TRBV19 ASSIQQGYQPQH
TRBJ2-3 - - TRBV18 ASSPPTNTDTQY
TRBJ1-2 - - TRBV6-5 ASRDPGSYGYT
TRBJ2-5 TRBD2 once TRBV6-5 ASSPGTSGEETQY
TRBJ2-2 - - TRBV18 ASSPSRDTYTGELF
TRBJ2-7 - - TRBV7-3 ASSQDAGSRYEQY
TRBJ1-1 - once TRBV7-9 ASSLDSYTEAF
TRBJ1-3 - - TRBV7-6 ASSLASGNTIY
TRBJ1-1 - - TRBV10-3 ASTQETEAF
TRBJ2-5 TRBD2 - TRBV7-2 ASSLVAGRETQY
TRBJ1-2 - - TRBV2 ASSEGRYYGYRVGYT
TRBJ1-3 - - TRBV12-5 ASGLASGNTIY
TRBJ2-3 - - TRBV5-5 ASSLESDTQY
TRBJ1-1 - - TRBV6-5 ASIPPLGVAEAF
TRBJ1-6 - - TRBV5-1 ASSLVMNSPLH
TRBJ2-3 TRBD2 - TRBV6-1 ASSEWLAGVSDTQY
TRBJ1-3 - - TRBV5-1 ASSLDGPRGNTIY
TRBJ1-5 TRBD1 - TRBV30 AWSSQGARQPQH
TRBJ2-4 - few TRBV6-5 ASLDPQAKNIQY
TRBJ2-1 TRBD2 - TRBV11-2 ASSLEGLVYNEQF